This is a list of T cell receptor beta chains from one sample in a study of T cell responses to AZD1222 COVID-19 vaccine. Sequenced by immunoSEQ multiplex PCR; TCRdb stores in-frame clones only, minus some. The repertoire has approximately 110,000 clones, 89% of them found once; the top ten carry about 4.1%. The specimen was peripheral blood, collected on day 0 of AZD1222 vaccination. All receptors come from an adult in good health. CDR3s include the opening cysteine and the closing phenylalanine or tryptophan. The D gene is left open where the match is weak. Not every row has a clone size; where given, it reads once, few, many or a size class.

TRBV10-2	-	TRBJ2-1	-	TGCGCCAGCAGTGAGTCGGGAACAATTGAGCAGTTCTTC	CASSESGTIEQFF
TRBV28	-	TRBJ1-5	-	TGTGCCAGCAGTTTAGGGGACCACAATCAGCCCCAGCATTTT	CASSLGDHNQPQHF
TRBV5-8	-	TRBJ1-1	-	TGTGCCAGCACATATGGGGGTAATTTTTACACTGAAGCTTTCTTT	CASTYGGNFYTEAFF
TRBV10-3	-	TRBJ2-7	TRBD1	TGTGCCATCAGTGATACGGACAGGGGCTCCTACGAGCAGTACTTC	CAISDTDRGSYEQYF
TRBV5-4	-	TRBJ2-2	-	TGTGCCAGCAGCTTGGGGGGCCTCCCCGGGGAGCTGTTTTTT	CASSLGGLPGELFF
TRBV5-1	once	TRBJ1-5	-	TGCGCCAGCAGCTTGGCCGGGGACAATCAGCCCCAGCATTTT	CASSLAGDNQPQHF
TRBV12-3/TRBV12-4	-	TRBJ2-2	-	-	CASSFGAGELFF
TRBV28	-	TRBJ1-1	TRBD1	TGTGCCAGCAGTCCCAGGGGGAGCACTGAAGCTTTCTTT	CASSPRGSTEAFF
TRBV19	-	TRBJ1-4	-	TGTGCCAGTAGTATGGGGTTTGAAAAACTGTTTTTT	CASSMGFEKLFF
TRBV4-1	-	TRBJ2-3	TRBD2	TGCGCCAGCAGCCAGGGGACTAACACAGATACGCAGTATTTT	CASSQGTNTDTQYF
TRBV18	-	TRBJ2-3	-	TGTGCCAGCTCTCCTCGGCAGGGTGAAGATACGCAGTATTTT	CASSPRQGEDTQYF
TRBV4-2	-	TRBJ1-2	TRBD1	TGTGCCAGCAGCATTCCCGGGACAGGGGGCGCAGAAGGCTACACCTTC	CASSIPGTGGAEGYTF
TRBV2	-	TRBJ2-3	-	TGTGCCAGCAGTGGAAGGGGCACAGATACGCAGTATTTT	CASSGRGTDTQYF
TRBV27	-	TRBJ2-2	TRBD1	TGTGCCAGCAGTTTGACGGGCCAGGGGGCGCGGGCCGGGGAGCTGTTTTTT	CASSLTGQGARAGELFF
TRBV7-6	-	TRBJ1-1	-	TGTGCCAGCAGCTTCGGTCAGGGGAACACTGAAGCTTTCTTT	CASSFGQGNTEAFF
TRBV2	-	TRBJ1-6	-	TGTGCCAGCAGGGGAGAAGGTGCAGGTTCACCCCTCCACTTT	CASRGEGAGSPLHF
TRBV7-6	-	TRBJ2-7	TRBD2	TGTGCCAGCAGCTCGGGACTAGCGGGAGGGGACTACGAGCAGTACTTC	CASSSGLAGGDYEQYF
TRBV5-1	-	TRBJ1-1	-	TGCGCCAGCAGCTTTTCTTCAAGCACTGAAGCTTTCTTT	CASSFSSSTEAFF
TRBV3-1/TRBV3-2	-	TRBJ2-6	-	TGTGCCAGCAGCCCCGTGGGGTCTGGGGCCAACGTCCTGACTTTC	CASSPVGSGANVLTF
TRBV2	-	TRBJ1-2	-	TGTGCCAGCAGTCCCCGACAGTCAAGTGGCTACACCTTC	CASSPRQSSGYTF
TRBV7-9	-	TRBJ1-1	TRBD1	TGTGCCAGCAGCGCACGGACAGGGAACACTGAAGCTTTCTTT	CASSARTGNTEAFF
TRBV11-2	-	TRBJ1-2	-	TGTGCCAGCAGCTTACCCGGGGTCTATGGCTACACCTTC	CASSLPGVYGYTF
TRBV2	-	TRBJ1-1	-	TGTGCCAGCAGTGAAGCCGGGGGGCACGCTGAAGCTTTCTTT	CASSEAGGHAEAFF
TRBV11-3	-	TRBJ1-1	TRBD1	TGTGCCAGCAGCTTAGCAGGGGGGGCTGAAGCTTTCTTT	CASSLAGGAEAFF
TRBV7-2	-	TRBJ2-1	-	TGTGCCAGCAGCCTAGGGCGGGGGCTTTACAATGAGCAGTTCTTC	CASSLGRGLYNEQFF
TRBV15	few	TRBJ2-2	-	TGTGCCACCAGCAGTACTGGGGAGCTGTTTTTT	CATSSTGELFF
TRBV4-1	-	TRBJ2-2	TRBD2	TGCGCCAGCAGCCAAGTAGGACTAGCGGGAGGGCCTTCGAACACCGGGGAGCTGTTTTTT	CASSQVGLAGGPSNTGELFF
TRBV5-1	-	TRBJ1-6	-	TGCGCCAGCAGCTTGGGTCAGGGGAATTCACCCCTCCACTTT	CASSLGQGNSPLHF
TRBV19	-	TRBJ1-2	-	TGTGCCAGTAGTCAAACGGCCCGGTGGGATGGGGGCTACACCTTC	CASSQTARWDGGYTF
TRBV18	-	TRBJ1-6	-	TGTGCCAGCTCATCGGCTATAATCGATTCACCCCTCCACTTT	CASSSAIIDSPLHF
TRBV6-5	-	TRBJ2-3	-	TGTGCCAGCACCAGTGAGGTCCTAAAGTCAGATACGCAGTATTTT	CASTSEVLKSDTQYF
TRBV2	-	TRBJ2-7	-	TGTGCCAGCACCCCCCTCGGGGTCTACGAGCAGTACTTC	CASTPLGVYEQYF
TRBV7-9	-	TRBJ1-1	-	TGTGCCAGCAGCATGACAGACAATGAAGCTTTCTTT	CASSMTDNEAFF
TRBV19	-	TRBJ2-4	TRBD1	TGTGCCAAGTTACCCCGCGACAGGGGGGATTGGGCCAAAAACATTCAGTACTTC	CAKLPRDRGDWAKNIQYF
TRBV7-2	-	TRBJ1-6	-	TGTGCCAGCAGCCCGCAGAGGAATTCACCCCTCCACTTT	CASSPQRNSPLHF
TRBV28	-	TRBJ2-7	-	TGTGCCAGCAGTAATGAGCAGGGAGGCGACGAGCAGTACTTC	CASSNEQGGDEQYF
TRBV11-2	few	TRBJ1-2	-	TGTGCCAGCAGCCCGCCCGGGCGGTATGGCTACACCTTC	CASSPPGRYGYTF
TRBV11-2	-	TRBJ1-4	-	TGTGCCAGCAGCCAACGGCCGGGGAGTGAAAAACTGTTTTTT	CASSQRPGSEKLFF
TRBV11-2	-	TRBJ2-7	TRBD1	TGTGCCAGCAGCTTAAGTAGGGGGCACTACGAGCAGTACTTC	CASSLSRGHYEQYF
TRBV2	-	TRBJ2-4	-	TGTGCCAGCAAAGGAGGGGCAAACATTCAGTACTTC	CASKGGANIQYF
TRBV6-2/TRBV6-3	-	TRBJ2-1	-	TGTGCCAGCAGTTTTTCCATTACTAGTAATGAGCAGTTCTTC	CASSFSITSNEQFF
TRBV6-1	-	TRBJ1-3	-	TGTGCCAGCAGTGAGATCCTAGCCAACTCTGGAAACACCATATATTTT	CASSEILANSGNTIYF
TRBV3-1/TRBV3-2	-	TRBJ1-1	-	TGTGCCAGCAGTCGGGTAAACACTGAAGCTTTCTTT	CASSRVNTEAFF
TRBV6-1	-	TRBJ2-7	-	TGTGCCAGCAGTGAATCCCCGACGGGCTCCTACGAGCAGTACTTC	CASSESPTGSYEQYF
TRBV13	once	TRBJ1-2	-	TGTGCCAGCAGCTTAGGACTTGCAGGGGACTTCTATGGCTACACCTTC	CASSLGLAGDFYGYTF
TRBV28	once	TRBJ1-1	-	TGTGCCAGCAGTTTATGGTTGACAGGTAACACTGAAGCTTTCTTT	CASSLWLTGNTEAFF
TRBV11-1	-	TRBJ2-3	-	TGTGCCAGCAGCCCACAGGGTTTAACAGATACGCAGTATTTT	CASSPQGLTDTQYF
TRBV7-9	-	TRBJ2-7	TRBD1	TGTGCCAGCAGCGGATGGACAGGGCTATACGAGCAGTACTTC	CASSGWTGLYEQYF
TRBV7-9	-	TRBJ2-1	TRBD2	TGTGCCAGCAGGCCACGGGGGGGAAGCTCCTACAATGAGCAGTTCTTC	CASRPRGGSSYNEQFF
TRBV20-1	-	TRBJ1-5	-	TGCAGTGTGAACAAGTGGGAGCCCCAGCATTTT	CSVNKWEPQHF
TRBV5-1	-	TRBJ1-1	-	TGCGCCAGCAGCTTGGGGAGAGGGGGAACTGAAGCTTTCTTT	CASSLGRGGTEAFF
TRBV24-1	-	TRBJ1-5	TRBD1	TGTGCCACCAGTGATAAGACAGGGGTTGGTCAGCCCCAGCATTTT	CATSDKTGVGQPQHF
TRBV28	few	TRBJ1-2	-	TGTGCCAGCAGTTGGATGTGGGGTGGCTACACCTTC	CASSWMWGGYTF
TRBV28	-	TRBJ1-2	-	TGTGCCAGCAGGGACATTAACTATGGCTACACCTTC	CASRDINYGYTF
TRBV12-3/TRBV12-4	-	TRBJ2-7	-	TGTGCCAGCAGCAAAACAGGGTACGAGCAGTACTTC	CASSKTGYEQYF
TRBV12-5	-	TRBJ2-3	-	TGTGCTAGTGGTTTAGCAGGGGCTGGAGATACGCAGTATTTT	CASGLAGAGDTQYF
TRBV29-1	-	TRBJ1-6	-	TGCAGCGTTAGGACGGGGATGAATAATTCACCCCTCCACTTT	CSVRTGMNNSPLHF